This entry lists 25 T cell receptor beta chains sequenced from one sample in a study of identical twins. TCRdb redid the calling of the 5' RACE reads with MiXCR, one entry per CDR3 protein. The top ten hold around 1.9% of the sample, which has roughly 710,000 distinct CDR3 sequences, approximately 6% seen once. Sequencing used naive T cells sorted from blood. These receptors all stem from a man between 18 and 29 years old in good health.

Note on this clonotype: A read error is likely, as this CDR3 ends without the conserved phenylalanine or tryptophan. The V call is TRBV7-9, the J call TRBJ1-2; TRBD1 is a possible D gene (6 bases). Deletions cut 5 bases from V and 3 bases from J, with 13 bases between. The CDR3 is made up of 14 amino acids. Germline loops: CDR1 SEHNR, CDR2 FQNEAQ (reference sequence). CDR3 sequence (DNA): TGTGCCAGCAGCCCCGGACAGCGGTACTATGGCTACACCTAC. Its protein is CASSPGQRYYGYTY.

This clonotype has at least ten counts. The chain carries TRBV9 and TRBJ2-2; D gene unclear. Looked up from germline, CDR1 is SGDLS and CDR2 is YYNGEE. Trimming took off 3 bases at V and 2 bases at J, with 8 bases between the two ends. The CDR3 loop spans 14 amino acids. CDR3: CASSGTLNTGELFF. CDR3 nucleotides: TGTGCCAGCAGCGGGACCCTAAACACCGGGGAGCTGTTTTTT. Looking up the rest from reference TRBV9 and TRBJ2-2 gives the full variable domain: DSGVTQTPKHLITATGQRVTLRCSPRSGDLSVYWYQQSLDQGLQFLIQYYNGEERAKGNILERFSAQQFPDLHSELNLSSLELGDSALYFCASSGTLNTGELFFGEGSRLTVL.

The chain recombines TRBV7-2 with TRBJ2-5; 10 bases agree with TRBD2. Germline-derived CDR1 and CDR2 are SGHTA and FQGNSA. This CDR3 comprises 15 residues. The V segment lost 2 bases and the J segment 5 bases; nucleotides outside the gene matches: 5. The CDR3 DNA reads as TGTGCCAGCAGCTTACTAGCGGGAGATTTGGAGACCCAGTACTTC. This gives the protein CASSLLAGDLETQYF.

The chain has TRBV7-2 and TRBJ1-6, with TRBD1 as a possible D gene (6 bases). The V gene's germline CDR1 is SGHTA and CDR2 FQGNSA. The CDR3 loop spans 13 amino acids. Trimming removed 4 bases from V and 12 bases from J, with 13 bases in between. The CDR3 loop reads CASSSAGVGPLHF. The DNA of the CDR3 is TGTGCCAGCAGCTCGGCAGGGGTCGGACCCCTCCACTTT.

This clonotype was recorded many times. The V gene is TRBV6-1, the J gene TRBJ2-1, with TRBD2 matching 8 bases. There are 14 residues in the CDR3. The germline gives CDR1 MNHNS, CDR2 SASEGT. The J segment lost 7 bases and the V segment lost 5 bases, leaving 7 bases of the junction unmatched. CDR3 region: CASSTLAGRNEQFF. The CDR3 DNA follows: TGTGCCAGCAGTACCTTAGCGGGAAGAAATGAGCAGTTCTTC.

This clonotype was seen many times. The chain recombines TRBV12-3 or TRBV12-4 with TRBJ1-5, with 7 bases identical to TRBD1. This CDR3 has 15 residues. After removal of 6 bases from V and 7 bases from J, the junction contained 12 bases not matched to a gene. Here the CDR3 reads CASSSTGNRSQPQHF. The DNA for the CDR3 is TGTGCCAGCAGCTCGACAGGGAATAGGAGCCAGCCCCAGCATTTT.

This clonotype was seen many times. The chain employs TRBV6-2 or TRBV6-3 and TRBJ2-7; D might be TRBD2 (6 bases). V was shortened by 2 bases and J by 6 bases, with 11 bases between the two germline ends. Germline V gene lookup returns CDR1 MNHEY and CDR2 SVGEGT. This CDR3 has 13 residues. The CDR3, as DNA: TGTGCCAGCAGTTACCCCGGAGGGGTCGAGCAGTACTTC. Protein: CASSYPGGVEQYF.

This clonotype was counted ten times or more. The J gene is TRBJ2-7, the V gene TRBV12-3 or TRBV12-4; TRBD2 matches at 14 bases. J gave up 7 bases and V 6 bases, and 14 bases lay outside the gene matches. The CDR3 is 17 amino acids. CDR3 sequence (DNA): TGTGCCAGCAGCAAATCCGGGACTAGCGGGAGTTTAGGTGAGCAGTACGTC. It encodes CASSKSGTSGSLGEQYV.

This clonotype showed up just a few times. The DNA of the CDR3 is TGTGCCACTAAACAGGGGGCGCGGGAGACCCAGTACTTC. This encodes CATKQGARETQYF. This chain links TRBV12-3 or TRBV12-4 with TRBJ2-5; 9 bases are a match to TRBD1. CDR3 length: 13 residues. The trim removed 10 bases at V and 5 bases at J, leaving 8 bases unmatched.

The sample holds many counts of this clonotype. The chain combines TRBV12-3 or TRBV12-4 with TRBJ1-2; 12 positions agree with TRBD1. Unmatched junction bases numbered 10, after V lost 7 bases and J lost 4 bases. The CDR3 totals 16 residues. CDR3 in amino acids: CASTLPGTGGVYGYTF. In DNA, the CDR3 is TGTGCCAGCACCCTACCGGGGACAGGGGGCGTCTATGGCTACACCTTC.

This clonotype was counted many times. The chain links TRBV29-1 to TRBJ2-3; tentatively, D is TRBD2 (6 bases). V was shortened by 5 bases and J by 2 bases, with 14 bases between the two germline ends. The CDR3 runs 14 residues. CDR1 SQVTM and CDR2 ANQGSEA come from the germline V gene. The CDR3 region has the DNA TGCAGCGTTTTCGGCGGGGCTTTCACAGATACGCAGTATTTT. Translating it yields CSVFGGAFTDTQYF.

This clonotype turned up a few times. The chain recombines TRBV7-3 with TRBJ2-1; 7 nucleotides align to TRBD2. Germline values: CDR1 SGHTA, CDR2 FQGTGA. The CDR3 is 16 residues long. The ends lost 1 base at V and 2 bases at J; junction bases unmatched: 5. In DNA, the CDR3 is TGTGCCAGCAGCTTAAATCCAGCGGGGCCCTACAATGAGCAGTTCTTC. It encodes CASSLNPAGPYNEQFF.

This clonotype was found many times. The chain is built from TRBV29-1 and TRBJ2-2; 14 nucleotides line up with TRBD2. The germline V gene encodes CDR1 SQVTM and CDR2 ANQGSEA. J was trimmed by 2 bases and V by 7 bases; bases with no gene match: 9. The CDR3 is 17 residues long. Written as DNA, the CDR3 is TGCAGCGGAAGTGGGACTAGCGGGAGTCCTAACACCGGGGAGCTGTTTTTT. Translated, it gives CSGSGTSGSPNTGELFF.

The chain uses TRBV20-1 and TRBJ1-5, with D perhaps matching TRBD1 (5 bases). In germline, CDR1 is DFQATT, CDR2 SNEGSKA (reference sequence). V lost 6 bases and J lost 7, with 13 bases in between. The CDR3 covers 12 residues. CDR3 in DNA: TGCAGTGCCCCAGTGGAGGGGCAGCCCCAGCATTTT. Protein sequence: CSAPVEGQPQHF.

In its sample, this clonotype was seen many times. The chain has TRBV29-1 and TRBJ2-2; the D gene is possibly TRBD1 (5 bases). CDR1 SQVTM and CDR2 ANQGSEA come from the germline V gene. V was pared by 5 bases and J by 5 bases, with 18 bases between. The CDR3 has 15 amino acids. CDR3: CSVKIDRDETGELFF. The CDR3 nucleotides read TGCAGCGTTAAGATAGACAGAGATGAGACCGGGGAGCTGTTTTTT.

This clonotype was seen repeatedly, ten times or more. The chain uses TRBV24-1 and TRBJ2-7, with 9 bases fitting TRBD2. Germline V CDR1 and CDR2: KGHDR, SFDVKD. Losses at the gene ends were 7 bases for V and 4 bases for J; bases not matched to a gene: 10. The CDR3 has 15 residues. The CDR3 is CATSGSSGSMYEQYF. The DNA of the CDR3 is TGTGCCACCAGCGGGAGTAGCGGGAGTATGTACGAGCAGTACTTC.

This clonotype showed up many times. V is TRBV12-3 or TRBV12-4 and J is TRBJ2-7; D gene unclear. Trimming cost V 6 bases and J 3 bases, with 15 bases left between them. This CDR3 has 14 amino acids. This CDR3 reads CASSRASSFYEQYF. The CDR3 bases are TGTGCCAGCAGCCGGGCCTCAAGCTTCTACGAGCAGTACTTC.

The sample holds many counts of this clonotype. Germline and junction disagree at one end, which may indicate a read error. The chain links TRBV20-1 to TRBJ1-1; tentatively, D is TRBD1 (5 bases). Per the germline V gene, CDR1 is DFQATT and CDR2 is SNEGSKA (reference sequence). The length of the CDR3 is 12 residues. The CDR3 loop is CSARPNPRQTAF. The DNA for the CDR3 is TGCAGTGCTAGACCGAACCCAAGACAGACCGCCTTT.

The chain has TRBV5-1 and TRBJ1-1, with a possible D match to TRBD1 (6 bases). CDR1 and CDR2 (germline): SGHRS, YFSETQ. The CDR3 length is 17 residues. Trimming took off 0 bases at V and 4 bases at J, with 19 bases between the two ends. CDR3 DNA sequence: TGCGCCAGCAGCTTGGCGGGCGGGGAGGGGGACGGCACTGAAGCTTTCTTT. Amino acids: CASSLAGGEGDGTEAFF.

This clonotype was seen more than once but under ten times. This chain links TRBV30 with TRBJ2-5; D is undetermined. V lost 2 bases and J 5 bases, leaving 3 bases between the germline ends. The CDR3 extends over 10 amino acids. Per germline, CDR1 GTSNPN and CDR2 SVGIG (reference sequence). The CDR3: CAWSYETQYF. CDR3 DNA sequence: TGTGCCTGGAGTTATGAGACCCAGTACTTC.

Ten or more counts support this clonotype. The chain employs TRBV6-1 and TRBJ2-7; D is unresolved. V dropped 2 bases and J dropped 1 base, with 6 bases sitting between them. This CDR3 is 13 amino acids long. Per the germline V gene, CDR1 is MNHNS and CDR2 is SASEGT. The CDR3 protein is CASSETMSYEQYV. The CDR3 bases are TGTGCCAGCAGTGAAACCATGTCCTACGAGCAGTACGTC.

This clonotype was picked up a small number of times. This chain joins TRBV6-5 and TRBJ2-3; D might be TRBD2 (6 bases). V was cut by 0 bases and J by 4 bases, with 11 bases left in between. Germline V gene data show CDR1 as MNHEY and CDR2 as SVGAGI. The CDR3 spans 15 residues. The CDR3 DNA follows: TGTGCCAGCAGTTACTCCCCGACTAGTGCAGATACGCAGTATTTT. Protein: CASSYSPTSADTQYF.

This clonotype showed up many times. The gene calls are TRBV28 and TRBJ2-5, with 7 bases lining up with TRBD2. The V and J ends lost 6 bases and 4 bases, in that order; junction bases with no gene match: 8. CDR1 and CDR2 from the germline V gene are MDHEN and SYDVKM. This CDR3 region has 14 residues. The CDR3 DNA sequence: TGTGCCAGCAGATTAGGGTCGGGGGGAGAGACCCAGTACTTC. Translation: CASRLGSGGETQYF.

The chain employs TRBV11-1 and TRBJ1-4; 7 bases fit TRBD1. This CDR3 has 18 amino acids. Germline assignment: CDR1 SGHAT and CDR2 FQDESV (reference sequence). V dropped 1 base and J dropped 2; count of bases not matched to a gene: 10. In DNA form, the CDR3 reads TGTGCCAGCAGCTTAGTCTTACAGGGGTATTCGACTAATGAAAAACTGTTTTTT. Amino acids: CASSLVLQGYSTNEKLFF.

The table lists this clonotype with a few counts. This chain uses TRBV4-2 with TRBJ2-5; 8 nucleotides align to TRBD2. CDR1 and CDR2 (germline): LGHNA, YNFKEQ. The length of the CDR3 is 15 residues. The V gene end was trimmed by 4 bases and the J gene end by 5 bases; junction bases not matched to a gene: 9. CDR3 bases: TGTGCCAGCAGCCCCTCCCGTAGCGGGATCGAGACCCAGTACTTC. Translating gives CASSPSRSGIETQYF.